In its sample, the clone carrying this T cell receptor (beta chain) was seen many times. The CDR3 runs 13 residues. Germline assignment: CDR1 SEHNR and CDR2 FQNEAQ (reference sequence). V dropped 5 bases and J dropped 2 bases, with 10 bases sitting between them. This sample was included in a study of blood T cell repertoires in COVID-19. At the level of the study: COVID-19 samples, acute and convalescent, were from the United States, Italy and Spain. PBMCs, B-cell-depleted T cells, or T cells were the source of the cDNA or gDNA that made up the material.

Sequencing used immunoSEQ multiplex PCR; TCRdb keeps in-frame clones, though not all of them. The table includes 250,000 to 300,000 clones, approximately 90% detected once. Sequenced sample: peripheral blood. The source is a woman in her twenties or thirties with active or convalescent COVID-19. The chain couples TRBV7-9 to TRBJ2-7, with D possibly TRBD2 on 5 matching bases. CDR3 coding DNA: TGTGCCAGCAGCCCCGGGGTCGCCTACGAGCAGTACTTC. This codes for CASSPGVAYEQYF.